The 14 T cell receptor beta chains below were found in one sample sequenced in a study of technical replicates of blood from four donors. Clones were sequenced by immunoSEQ multiplex PCR, and TCRdb holds only the in-frame ones, with some missing. This sample has around 75,000 clones, with 75% to 95% found just once. Sequenced: T cells isolated from PBMCs. The receptors were sampled from a human donor in good health.

The rearrangement joins TRBV29-1 to TRBJ2-7; perhaps TRBD2 as D (5 bases). V was shortened by 6 bases and J by 3 bases, with 18 bases between the two germline ends. The CDR3 is made up of 14 amino acids. Germline V lookup: CDR1 SQVTM, CDR2 ANQGSEA. CDR3 sequence (DNA): TGCAGCGTGCAAGAAGCAGCGGAGAACTACGAGCAGTACTTC. It translates to CSVQEAAENYEQYF.

This chain links TRBV27 with TRBJ2-3, with 7 bases matching TRBD1. The germline CDR1 and CDR2 sequences are MNHEY and SMNVEV (reference sequence). The trim removed 4 bases at V and 0 bases at J, leaving 10 bases unmatched. CDR3 length equals 17 residues. CDR3 region: CASSSIYRGLSTDTQYF. The CDR3, as DNA: TGTGCCAGCAGTTCAATATACAGGGGTCTCAGCACAGATACGCAGTATTTT.

The J gene is TRBJ2-7, the V gene TRBV9, with a tentative D call TRBD2 (6 bases). Germline V gene sequence: CDR1 SGDLS, CDR2 YYNGEE. The V gene lost 0 bases and the J gene lost 5 bases, with 12 bases spanning the gap. The CDR3 runs 14 residues. The CDR3 loop is CASSVEGGSDEQYF. The CDR3 nucleotides are TGTGCCAGCAGCGTAGAGGGAGGCAGTGACGAGCAGTACTTC.

This chain joins TRBV2 and TRBJ2-2; tentatively, D is TRBD2 (5 bases). Germline CDR1 SNHLY, CDR2 FYNNEI. Trimming cost V 0 bases and J 4 bases, with 21 bases left between them. This CDR3 is built from 19 residues. The CDR3 nucleotides read TGTGCCAGCAGTGAAGCCCGACCGACTATCCCGGTGCCCACCGGGGAGCTGTTTTTT. Its translation: CASSEARPTIPVPTGELFF.

This rearrangement joins TRBV5-1 to TRBJ2-1; 9 bases match TRBD1. J was trimmed by 6 bases and V by 3 bases; bases with no gene match: 1. CDR1 and CDR2 from the germline V gene are SGHRS and YFSETQ. CDR3 length equals 13 residues. CDR3 sequence: CASSWDRVNEQFF. The CDR3 region has the DNA TGCGCCAGCAGCTGGGACAGGGTCAATGAGCAGTTCTTC.

The V gene is TRBV5-1, the J gene TRBJ2-7; D not certain. Trimming stripped 0 bases from V and 3 bases from J, with 4 bases between. The CDR3 consists of 12 residues. Germline CDR1 and CDR2: SGHRS and YFSETQ. The CDR3 sequence: CASSLDGYEQYF. The CDR3 bases are TGCGCCAGCAGCTTGGACGGCTACGAGCAGTACTTC.

This chain uses TRBV6-5 with TRBJ1-1, with D perhaps TRBD1 (6 bases). The germline V and J ends were trimmed by 9 bases and 6 bases, with 11 bases remaining between them. CDR1 is MNHEY and CDR2 is SVGAGI in the germline V gene. The CDR3 extends over 11 amino acids. The CDR3 sequence: CASQGMAEAFF. The CDR3 DNA is TGTGCCAGTCAGGGGATGGCTGAAGCTTTCTTT.

The chain couples TRBV7-3 to TRBJ2-1; TRBD1 matches 7 bases. V was clipped by 5 bases and J by 5 bases; unmatched bases: 3. Germline V gene lookup returns CDR1 SGHTA and CDR2 FQGTGA. The CDR3 is 13 amino acids. The CDR3 sequence: CASSPDRDNEQFF. CDR3 sequence (DNA): TGTGCCAGCAGCCCCGACAGGGACAATGAGCAGTTCTTC.

The J gene is TRBJ1-2, the V gene TRBV6-4; TRBD1 agrees at 11 bases. This CDR3 has 14 amino acids. The ends lost 5 bases at V and 7 bases at J; junction bases unmatched: 6. The germline CDR1 and CDR2 sequences are MRHNA and SNTAGT. CDR3 DNA sequence: TGTGCCAGCAGTCCTACCGGGACAGGGGGTGGCTACACCTTC. Amino acids: CASSPTGTGGGYTF.

This chain uses TRBV20-1 with TRBJ2-5, with TRBD1 identical over 7 bases. CDR1 is DFQATT and CDR2 is SNEGSKA in the germline V gene (reference sequence). The length of the CDR3 is 11 residues. V dropped 6 bases and J dropped 5; count of bases not matched to a gene: 3. The CDR3 nucleotides read TGCAGTGCAAACAGGGGCGAGACCCAGTACTTC. This translates into CSANRGETQYF.

The V gene is TRBV9, the J gene TRBJ2-2; no definite D call. Trimming removed 0 bases from V and 2 bases from J, with 5 bases in between. CDR1 SGDLS and CDR2 YYNGEE come from the germline V gene. This CDR3 has 14 amino acids. CDR3 amino acids: CASSVALNTGELFF. The CDR3 bases are TGTGCCAGCAGCGTAGCCCTCAACACCGGGGAGCTGTTTTTT.

CDR3 sequence reads: CASSVSAGGPTGELFF. The CDR3 coding sequence is TGTGCCAGCAGCGTTTCAGCGGGGGGCCCAACCGGGGAGCTGTTTTTT. The rearrangement joins TRBV9 to TRBJ2-2; 9 bases map to TRBD2. CDR1 and CDR2 from the germline V gene are SGDLS and YYNGEE. CDR3 size: 16 residues. V trimming: 2 bases; J trimming: 5 bases; junction bases outside the gene matches: 7.

This clone turned up a few times. V usage is TRBV4-1 and J usage is TRBJ1-5; D not certain. The CDR3 spans 15 residues. V was cut by 1 base and J by 4 bases, with 11 bases left in between. CDR1 and CDR2 from the germline V gene are MGHRA and YSYEKL. CDR3 sequence (DNA): TGCGCCAGCAGCCAAGTCCTACCGGTTAATCAGCCCCAGCATTTT. It codes for CASSQVLPVNQPQHF.

This chain joins TRBV6-1 and TRBJ2-5; 9 bases align to TRBD1. The V and J ends lost 6 bases and 2 bases, in that order; junction bases with no gene match: 1. Germline loops: CDR1 MNHNS, CDR2 SASEGT. The length of the CDR3 is 13 residues. Here the CDR3 reads CASSDRGQETQYF. CDR3 sequence (DNA): TGTGCCAGCAGCGACAGGGGGCAAGAGACCCAGTACTTC.